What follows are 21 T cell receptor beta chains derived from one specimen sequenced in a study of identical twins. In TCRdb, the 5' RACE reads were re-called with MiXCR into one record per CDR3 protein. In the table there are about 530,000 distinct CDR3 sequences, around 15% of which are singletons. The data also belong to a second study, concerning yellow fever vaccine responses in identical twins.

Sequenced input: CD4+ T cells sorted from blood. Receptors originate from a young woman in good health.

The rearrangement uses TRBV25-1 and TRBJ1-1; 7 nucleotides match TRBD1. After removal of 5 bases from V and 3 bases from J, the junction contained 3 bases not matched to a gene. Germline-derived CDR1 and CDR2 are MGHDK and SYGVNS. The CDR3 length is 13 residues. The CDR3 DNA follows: TGTGCCAGCAGTCAACAGGGGCACACTGAAGCTTTCTTT. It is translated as CASSQQGHTEAFF.

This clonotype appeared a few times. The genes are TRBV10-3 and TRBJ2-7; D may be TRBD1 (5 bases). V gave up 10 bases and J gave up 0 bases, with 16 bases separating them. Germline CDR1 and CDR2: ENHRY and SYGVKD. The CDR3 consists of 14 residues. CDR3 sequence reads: CASSTGSSSYEQYV. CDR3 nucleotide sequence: TGTGCCAGCAGCACAGGATCGAGCTCCTACGAGCAGTACGTC.

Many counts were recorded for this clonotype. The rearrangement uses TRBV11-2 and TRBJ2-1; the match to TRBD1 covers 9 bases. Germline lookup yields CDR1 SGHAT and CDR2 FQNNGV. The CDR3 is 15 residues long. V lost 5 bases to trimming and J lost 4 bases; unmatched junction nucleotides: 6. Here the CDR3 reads CASSSGTGTYNEQFF. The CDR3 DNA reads TGTGCCAGCAGCAGCGGGACAGGGACTTACAATGAGCAGTTCTTC.

Here the CDR3 DNA reads TGCGCCAGCAGCACCTTTTACGGCACAGATACGCAGTATTTT. Its protein is CASSTFYGTDTQYF. The J gene is TRBJ2-3, the V gene TRBV5-1; no clear D. This CDR3 comprises 14 residues. Germline CDR1 SGHRS, CDR2 YFSETQ. V was pared by 4 bases and J by 1 base, with 10 bases between. The whole variable domain, filled in from reference TRBV5-1 and TRBJ2-3, reads KAGVTQTPRYLIKTRGQQVTLSCSPISGHRSVSWYQQTPGQGLQFLFEYFSETQRNKGNFPGRFSGRQFSNSRSEMNVSTLELGDSALYLCASSTFYGTDTQYFGPGTRLTVL.

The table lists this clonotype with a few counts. The CDR3 spells CASSGGGTYNEQFF. CDR3 nucleotide sequence: TGCGCCAGCAGTGGCGGGGGGACCTACAATGAGCAGTTCTTC. The V call is TRBV5-1, the J call TRBJ2-1, with 8 bases fitting TRBD2. Per the germline V gene, CDR1 is SGHRS and CDR2 is YFSETQ. With V trimmed by 5 bases and J by 2 bases, 3 bases remained unmatched. CDR3 length: 14 amino acids.

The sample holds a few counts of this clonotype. The CDR3 DNA is TGTGCCAGTAGGAAAGATGGAGATACGCAGTATTTT. Translated, it gives CASRKDGDTQYF. This sequence joins TRBV19 and TRBJ2-3; no clear D gene. The CDR3 contains 12 residues. The V end lost 6 bases, the J end lost 5 bases, and 9 bases lay between the germline ends. Germline CDR1 is LNHDA and CDR2 is SQIVND (reference sequence).

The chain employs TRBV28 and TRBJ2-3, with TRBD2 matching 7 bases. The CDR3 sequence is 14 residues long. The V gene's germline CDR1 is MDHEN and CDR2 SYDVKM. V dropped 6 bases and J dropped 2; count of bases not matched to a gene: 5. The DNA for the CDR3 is TGTGCCAGCAGCCCAAGCGGGGTCACAGATACGCAGTATTTT. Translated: CASSPSGVTDTQYF.

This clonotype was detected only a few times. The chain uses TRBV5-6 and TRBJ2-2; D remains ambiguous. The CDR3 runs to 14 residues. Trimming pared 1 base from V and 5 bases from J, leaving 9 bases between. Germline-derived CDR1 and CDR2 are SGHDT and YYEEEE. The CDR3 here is CASSLKAGTGELFF. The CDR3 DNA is TGTGCCAGCAGCTTGAAGGCTGGGACCGGGGAGCTGTTTTTT. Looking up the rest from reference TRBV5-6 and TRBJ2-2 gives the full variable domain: DAGVTQSPTHLIKTRGQQVTLRCSPKSGHDTVSWYQQALGQGPQFIFQYYEEEERQRGNFPDRFSGHQFPNYSSELNVNALLLGDSALYLCASSLKAGTGELFFGEGSRLTVL.

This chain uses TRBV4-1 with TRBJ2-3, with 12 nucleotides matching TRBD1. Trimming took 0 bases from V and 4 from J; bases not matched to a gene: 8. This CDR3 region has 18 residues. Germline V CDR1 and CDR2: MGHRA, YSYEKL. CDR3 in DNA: TGCGCCAGCAGCCAAGAGAGGGGACAGGGGGCGGGTGCAGATACGCAGTATTTT. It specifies CASSQERGQGAGADTQYF.

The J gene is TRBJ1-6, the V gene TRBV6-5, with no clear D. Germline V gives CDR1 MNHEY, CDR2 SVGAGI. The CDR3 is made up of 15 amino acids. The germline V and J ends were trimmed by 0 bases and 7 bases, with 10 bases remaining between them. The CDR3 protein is CASSYSEAANSPLHF. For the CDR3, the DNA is TGTGCCAGCAGTTACTCTGAGGCAGCCAATTCACCCCTCCACTTT.

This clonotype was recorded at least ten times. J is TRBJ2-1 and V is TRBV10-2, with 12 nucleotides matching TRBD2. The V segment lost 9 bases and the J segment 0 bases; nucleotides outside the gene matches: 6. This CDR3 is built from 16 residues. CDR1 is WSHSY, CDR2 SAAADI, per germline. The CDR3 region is CASRTSGVSSYNEQFF. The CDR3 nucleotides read TGCGCCAGTCGGACTAGCGGGGTGAGCTCCTACAATGAGCAGTTCTTC.

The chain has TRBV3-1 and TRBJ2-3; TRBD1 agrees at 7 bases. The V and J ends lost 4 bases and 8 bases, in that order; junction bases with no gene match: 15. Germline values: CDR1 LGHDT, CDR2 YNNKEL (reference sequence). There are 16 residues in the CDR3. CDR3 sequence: CASSPDPGQSAFTQYF. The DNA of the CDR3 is TGTGCCAGCAGCCCCGACCCGGGACAGTCGGCTTTTACGCAGTATTTT.

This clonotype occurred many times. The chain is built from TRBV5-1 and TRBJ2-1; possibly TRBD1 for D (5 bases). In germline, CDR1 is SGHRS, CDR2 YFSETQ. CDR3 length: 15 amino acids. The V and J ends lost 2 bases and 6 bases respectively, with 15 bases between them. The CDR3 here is CASSLIARVSNEQFF. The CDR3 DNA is TGCGCCAGCAGCTTAATTGCCAGGGTTTCCAATGAGCAGTTCTTC.

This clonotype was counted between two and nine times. This CDR3 reads CATGDSLTSGSGNTIYF. In DNA form, the CDR3 reads TGTGCGACGGGGGACAGTCTCACTTCTGGCTCTGGAAACACCATATATTTT. The rearrangement uses TRBV25-1 and TRBJ1-3; 7 bases are a match to TRBD1. The germline V gene encodes CDR1 MGHDK and CDR2 SYGVNS. CDR3 size: 17 residues.

CDR3 loop: CASSSRTGFTEAFF. In nucleotides, the CDR3 is TGTGCCAGCAGTTCTCGGACAGGGTTCACTGAAGCTTTCTTT. J is TRBJ1-1 and V is TRBV12-3 or TRBV12-4; 8 bases line up with TRBD1. This CDR3 has 14 amino acids. V trimming: 4 bases; J trimming: 4 bases; junction bases outside the gene matches: 5.

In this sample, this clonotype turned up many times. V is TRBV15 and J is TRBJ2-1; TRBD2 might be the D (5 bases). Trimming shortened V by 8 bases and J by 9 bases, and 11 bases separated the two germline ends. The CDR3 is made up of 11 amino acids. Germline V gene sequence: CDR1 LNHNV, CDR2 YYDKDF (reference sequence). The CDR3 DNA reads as TGTGCCACCTCAGGAGGTGTTGAGCAGTTCTTC. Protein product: CATSGGVEQFF.

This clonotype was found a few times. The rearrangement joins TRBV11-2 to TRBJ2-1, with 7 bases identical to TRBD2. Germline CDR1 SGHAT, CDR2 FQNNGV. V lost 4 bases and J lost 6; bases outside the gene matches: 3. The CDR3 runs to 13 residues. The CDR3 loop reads CASSWTRSNEQFF. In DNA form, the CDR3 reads TGTGCCAGCAGCTGGACTAGGAGCAATGAGCAGTTCTTC.

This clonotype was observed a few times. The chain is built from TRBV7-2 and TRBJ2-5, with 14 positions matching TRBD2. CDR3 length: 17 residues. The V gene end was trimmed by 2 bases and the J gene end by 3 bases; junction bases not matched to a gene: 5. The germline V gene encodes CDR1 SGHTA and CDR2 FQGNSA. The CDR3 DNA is TGTGCCAGCAGCTTACTCCCGGGACTAGCGGGGGAAGAGACCCAGTACTTC. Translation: CASSLLPGLAGEETQYF.

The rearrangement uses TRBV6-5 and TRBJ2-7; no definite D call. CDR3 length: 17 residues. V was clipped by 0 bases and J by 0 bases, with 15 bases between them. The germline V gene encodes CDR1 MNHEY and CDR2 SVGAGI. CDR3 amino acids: CASSYSRKTVSSYEQYF. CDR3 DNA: TGTGCCAGCAGTTACTCGCGTAAAACGGTTAGCTCCTACGAGCAGTACTTC.

CDR3 sequence (DNA): TGTGCCAGCACCTATGAGCGGGGATGGGCCAAAAACATTCAGTACTTC. Protein product: CASTYERGWAKNIQYF. The chain recombines TRBV6-2 or TRBV6-3 with TRBJ2-4; TRBD2 matches 7 bases. CDR1 is MNHEY, CDR2 SVGEGT, per germline. The CDR3 loop spans 16 amino acids. V trimming: 7 bases; J trimming: 1 base; junction bases outside the gene matches: 10.

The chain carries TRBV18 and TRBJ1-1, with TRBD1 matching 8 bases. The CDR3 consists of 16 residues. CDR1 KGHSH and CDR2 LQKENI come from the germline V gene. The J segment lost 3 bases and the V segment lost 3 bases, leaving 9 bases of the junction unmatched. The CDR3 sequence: CASSPAGGRVDTEAFF. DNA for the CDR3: TGTGCCAGCTCACCCGCAGGGGGCAGGGTGGACACTGAAGCTTTCTTT.